The present entry profiles one TCR beta chain with its context. Its antigen is not known. This specimen belongs to a study of OX40 agonist ivuxolimab in advanced cancers. General study points: Circulating CD4+ and CD8+ T cells showed clonal expansion by week 6 at 0.1 to 3.0 mg/kg.

The CDR3 runs to 13 residues. Germline V gives CDR1 MGHRA, CDR2 YSYEKL. V shed 0 bases and J shed 2 bases, with 5 bases lying between them. Method: immunoSEQ multiplex PCR; TCRdb's copy keeps in-frame clones and lacks some. This table has tens of thousands of clones, about four fifths appearing once. The material sequenced was CD4+ or CD8+ T cells sorted from blood, taken in a trial of the OX40 agonist ivuxolimab. This chain joins TRBV4-1 and TRBJ2-7; D gene uncertain. The receptor was derived from an adult with an advanced solid tumor such as melanoma, head and neck, liver or kidney cancer. The CDR3 bases are TGCGCCAGCAGCCAAGAAGGCCCCTACGAGCAGTACTTC. Translation: CASSQEGPYEQYF.